This paragraph reports one T cell receptor beta chain. These data originate in a study of radiotherapy plus CTLA-4 blockade in lung cancer. TCRdb's copy holds only in-frame clones and misses some; the assay was immunoSEQ multiplex PCR. This table has approximately 81,000 clones, more than 60% appearing once. The trim removed 5 bases at V and 8 bases at J, leaving 10 bases unmatched. The length of the CDR3 is 15 residues. Germline CDR1 PRHDT, CDR2 FYEKMQ (reference sequence). This material consisted of peripheral blood, taken from a patient treated with radiotherapy plus ipilimumab. The origin of this receptor is a human donor with non-small cell lung cancer who had a partial response to radiotherapy plus ipilimumab. Some clones in this sample may be carry-over from other donors' samples. The V gene is TRBV13, the J gene TRBJ2-1, with TRBD1 matching over 9 bases. CDR3 residues: CASSHRDRERDEQFF. The CDR3 DNA reads TGTGCCAGCAGCCACCGGGACAGGGAGAGGGATGAGCAGTTCTTC.